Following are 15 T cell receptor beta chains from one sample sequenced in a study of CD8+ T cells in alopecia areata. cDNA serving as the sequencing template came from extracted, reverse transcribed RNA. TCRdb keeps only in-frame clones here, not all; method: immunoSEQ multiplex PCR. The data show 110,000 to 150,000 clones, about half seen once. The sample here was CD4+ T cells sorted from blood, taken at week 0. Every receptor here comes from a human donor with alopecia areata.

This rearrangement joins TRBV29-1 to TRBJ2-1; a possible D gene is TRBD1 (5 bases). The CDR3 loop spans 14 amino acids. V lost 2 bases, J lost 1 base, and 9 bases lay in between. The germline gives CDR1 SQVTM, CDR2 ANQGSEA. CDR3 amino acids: CSVELTESYNEQFF. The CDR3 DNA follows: TGCAGCGTTGAACTGACAGAGTCCTACAATGAGCAGTTCTTC.

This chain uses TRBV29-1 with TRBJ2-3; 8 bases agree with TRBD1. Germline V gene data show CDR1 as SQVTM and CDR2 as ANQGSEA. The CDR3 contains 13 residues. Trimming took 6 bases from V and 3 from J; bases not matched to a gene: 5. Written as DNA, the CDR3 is TGCAGCGTAGCCAGGGGGCGTACAGATACGCAGTATTTT. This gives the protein CSVARGRTDTQYF.

As DNA, the CDR3 is TGTGCCAGCAGCCGGTGGGTCGGAGTGGAATACGAGCAGTACTTC. It is translated as CASSRWVGVEYEQYF. The J gene is TRBJ2-7, the V gene TRBV7-2, with no clear D. Per germline, CDR1 SGHTA and CDR2 FQGNSA. The CDR3 spans 15 residues. Trimming took 5 bases from V and 4 from J, leaving 18 bases between them.

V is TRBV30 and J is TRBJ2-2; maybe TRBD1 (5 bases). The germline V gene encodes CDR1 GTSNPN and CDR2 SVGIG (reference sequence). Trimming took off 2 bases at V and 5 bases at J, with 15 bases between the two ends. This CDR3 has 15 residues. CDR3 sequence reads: CAWSPVGARTGELFF. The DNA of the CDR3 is TGTGCCTGGAGTCCCGTAGGGGCGCGAACCGGGGAGCTGTTTTTT.

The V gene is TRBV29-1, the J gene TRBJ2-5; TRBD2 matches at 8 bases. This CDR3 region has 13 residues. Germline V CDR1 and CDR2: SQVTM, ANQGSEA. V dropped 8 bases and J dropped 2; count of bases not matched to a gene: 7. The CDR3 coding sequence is TGCAGCACCACGGGAGGGGCACAAGAGACCCAGTACTTC. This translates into CSTTGGAQETQYF.

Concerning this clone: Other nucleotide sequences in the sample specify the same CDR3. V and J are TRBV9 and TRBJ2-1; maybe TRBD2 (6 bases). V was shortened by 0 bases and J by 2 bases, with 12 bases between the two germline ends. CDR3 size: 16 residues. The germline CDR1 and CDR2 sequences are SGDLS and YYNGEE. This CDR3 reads CASSVDGGRTYNEQFF. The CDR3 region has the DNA TGTGCCAGCAGCGTAGATGGTGGGAGGACCTACAATGAGCAGTTCTTC.

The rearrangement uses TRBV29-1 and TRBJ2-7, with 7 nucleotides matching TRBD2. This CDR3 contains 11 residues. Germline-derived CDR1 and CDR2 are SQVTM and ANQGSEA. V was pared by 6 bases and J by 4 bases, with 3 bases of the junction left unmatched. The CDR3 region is CSVGDYYEQYF. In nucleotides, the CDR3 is TGCAGCGTGGGGGACTATTACGAGCAGTACTTC.

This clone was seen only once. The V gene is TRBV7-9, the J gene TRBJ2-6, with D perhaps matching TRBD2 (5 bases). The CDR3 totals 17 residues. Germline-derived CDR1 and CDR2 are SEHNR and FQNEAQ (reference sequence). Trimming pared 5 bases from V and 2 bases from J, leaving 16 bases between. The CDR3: CASSPGVWAPGANVLTF. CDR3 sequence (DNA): TGTGCCAGCAGCCCCGGGGTGTGGGCGCCTGGGGCCAACGTCCTGACTTTC.

The CDR3 loop reads CASSPLGLAPEQFF. In DNA, the CDR3 is TGTGCCAGCAGCCCCTTAGGACTAGCACCTGAGCAGTTCTTC. J is TRBJ2-1 and V is TRBV4-2; 8 bases map to TRBD2. The CDR3 is made up of 14 amino acids. With 4 bases clipped from V and 9 bases from J, the junction kept 8 bases outside the gene matches. Germline V gives CDR1 LGHNA, CDR2 YNFKEQ.

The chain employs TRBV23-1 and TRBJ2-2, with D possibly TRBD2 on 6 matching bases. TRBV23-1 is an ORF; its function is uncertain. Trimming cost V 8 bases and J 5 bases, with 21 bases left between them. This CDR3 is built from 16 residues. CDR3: CASRYPRRGITGELFF. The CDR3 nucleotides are TGCGCCAGCCGTTATCCTCGGAGGGGAATAACCGGGGAGCTGTTTTTT.

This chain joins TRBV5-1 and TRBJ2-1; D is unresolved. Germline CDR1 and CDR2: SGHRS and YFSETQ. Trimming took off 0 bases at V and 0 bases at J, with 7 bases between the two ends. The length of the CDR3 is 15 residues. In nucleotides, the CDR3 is TGCGCCAGCAGCTTGGAGTCGAGCTCCTACAATGAGCAGTTCTTC. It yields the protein CASSLESSSYNEQFF.

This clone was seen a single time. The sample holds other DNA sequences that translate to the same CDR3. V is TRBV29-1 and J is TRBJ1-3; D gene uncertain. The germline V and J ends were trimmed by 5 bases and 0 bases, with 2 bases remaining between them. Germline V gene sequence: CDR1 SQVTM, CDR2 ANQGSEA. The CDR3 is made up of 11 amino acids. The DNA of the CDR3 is TGCAGCGTTAGCTCTGGAAACACCATATATTTT. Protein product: CSVSSGNTIYF.

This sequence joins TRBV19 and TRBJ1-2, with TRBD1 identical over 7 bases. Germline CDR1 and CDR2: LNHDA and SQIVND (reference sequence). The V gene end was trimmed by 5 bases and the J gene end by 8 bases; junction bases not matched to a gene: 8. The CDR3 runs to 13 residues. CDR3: CASSVQGIGGYTF. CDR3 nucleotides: TGTGCCAGTAGTGTACAGGGGATCGGAGGCTACACCTTC. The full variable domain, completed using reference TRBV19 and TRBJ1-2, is DGGITQSPKYLFRKEGQNVTLSCEQNLNHDAMYWYRQDPGQGLRLIYYSQIVNDFQKGDIAEGYSVSREKKESFPLTVTSAQKNPTAFYLCASSVQGIGGYTFGSGTRLTVV.

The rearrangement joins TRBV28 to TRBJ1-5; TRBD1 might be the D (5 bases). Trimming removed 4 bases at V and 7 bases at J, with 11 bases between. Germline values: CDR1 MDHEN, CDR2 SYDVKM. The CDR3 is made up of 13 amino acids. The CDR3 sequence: CASSWGGKQPQHF. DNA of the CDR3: TGTGCCAGCAGTTGGGGGGGAAAGCAGCCCCAGCATTTT.

CDR3 in amino acids: CASSQDFRLAGVDDEQYF. CDR3 sequence (DNA): TGTGCCAGCAGCCAAGATTTTCGGCTAGCGGGAGTTGACGACGAGCAGTACTTC. V gene TRBV4-2 combines with J gene TRBJ2-7; 10 bases align to TRBD2. The germline gives CDR1 LGHNA, CDR2 YNFKEQ. The CDR3 is made up of 18 amino acids. Trimming at V came to 0 bases and at J to 5 bases, leaving 13 bases not matched to a gene.